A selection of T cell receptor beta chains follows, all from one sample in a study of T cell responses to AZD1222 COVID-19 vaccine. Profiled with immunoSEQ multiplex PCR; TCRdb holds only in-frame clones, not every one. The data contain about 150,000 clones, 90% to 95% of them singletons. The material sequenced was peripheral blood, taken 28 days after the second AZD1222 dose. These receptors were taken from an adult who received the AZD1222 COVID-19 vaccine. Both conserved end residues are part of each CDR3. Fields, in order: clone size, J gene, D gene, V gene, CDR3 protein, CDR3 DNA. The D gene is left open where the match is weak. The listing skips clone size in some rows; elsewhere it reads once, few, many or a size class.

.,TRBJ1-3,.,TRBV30,CAWSLAAGLNTIYF,TGTGCCTGGTCCCTAGCGGCAGGTCTCAACACCATATATTTT
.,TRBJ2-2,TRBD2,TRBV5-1,CASSSKTSEYTGELFF,TGCGCCAGCAGCTCCAAGACTAGCGAGTACACCGGGGAGCTGTTTTTT
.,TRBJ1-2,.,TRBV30,CAWSGQKGPAIPEGGYTF,TGTGCCTGGAGTGGGCAAAAGGGGCCTGCAATCCCAGAGGGTGGCTACACCTTC
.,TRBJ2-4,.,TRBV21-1,CASSLSVIAKNIQYF,TGTGCCAGCAGCCTAAGCGTTATAGCCAAAAACATTCAGTACTTC
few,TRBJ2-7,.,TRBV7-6,CASSPRTGAEQYF,TGTGCCAGCAGCCCCAGGACCGGCGCGGAGCAGTACTTC
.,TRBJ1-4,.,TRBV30,CACPSGLGEKLFF,TGTGCCTGCCCTTCCGGGCTCGGTGAAAAACTGTTTTTT
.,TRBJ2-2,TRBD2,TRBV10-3,CATLPGLAGAGTGELFF,TGTGCCACCCTACCGGGACTAGCGGGAGCAGGCACCGGGGAGCTGTTTTTT
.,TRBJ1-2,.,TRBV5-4,CASSLPGGTSSNYGYTF,TGTGCCAGCAGCTTGCCGGGGGGGACATCCTCTAACTATGGCTACACCTTC
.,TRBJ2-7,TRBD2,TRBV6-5,CASKRTSGYEQYF,TGTGCCAGCAAGAGGACTAGCGGATACGAGCAGTACTTC
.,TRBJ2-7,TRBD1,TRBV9,CASSVGQGNEQYF,TGTGCCAGCAGCGTCGGACAGGGCAACGAGCAGTACTTC
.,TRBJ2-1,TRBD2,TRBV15,CATSMRLAGGADEQFF,TGTGCCACCAGCATGAGACTAGCGGGAGGGGCGGATGAGCAGTTCTTC
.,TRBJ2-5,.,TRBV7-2,CASSFSKTTPETQYF,TGTGCCAGCAGCTTTAGCAAGACAACCCCGGAGACCCAGTACTTC
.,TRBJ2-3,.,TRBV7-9,CASRQGNTDTQYF,TGTGCCAGCAGGCAGGGGAACACAGATACGCAGTATTTT
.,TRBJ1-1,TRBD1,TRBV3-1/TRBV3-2,CASSQTGVTEAFF,TGTGCCAGCAGCCAGACAGGGGTGACTGAAGCTTTCTTT
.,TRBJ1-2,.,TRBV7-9,CASGKDGSRDGYTF,TGTGCCAGCGGTAAGGACGGGTCAAGGGATGGCTACACCTTC
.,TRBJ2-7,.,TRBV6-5,CASSPYMGSYEQYF,TGTGCCAGCAGCCCCTACATGGGCAGCTACGAGCAGTACTTC
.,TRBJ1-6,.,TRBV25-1,CASSELWEGVSSPLHF,TGTGCCAGCAGTGAATTATGGGAGGGGGTGAGTTCACCCCTCCACTTT
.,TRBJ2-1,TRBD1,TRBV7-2,CASSLGGTAYNEQFF,TGTGCCAGCAGCTTAGGGGGGACAGCCTACAATGAGCAGTTCTTC
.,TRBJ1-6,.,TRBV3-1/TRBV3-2,CASSQDTRGAENSPLHF,TGTGCCAGCAGCCAAGATACTCGGGGGGCGGAGAATTCACCCCTCCACTTT
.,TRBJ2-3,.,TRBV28,CASNPGLGTDTQYF,TGTGCCAGCAACCCGGGCCTTGGCACAGATACGCAGTATTTT
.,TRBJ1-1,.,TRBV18,CASSPPLGLLEAFF,TGTGCCAGCTCACCACCGCTGGGGCTCCTTGAAGCTTTCTTT
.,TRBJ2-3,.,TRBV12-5,CASGLGLLGTDTQYF,TGTGCTAGTGGTTTAGGGCTCTTGGGCACAGATACGCAGTATTTT
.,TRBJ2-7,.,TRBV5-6,CASSLAFTFYEQYF,TGTGCCAGCAGCTTGGCTTTTACATTCTACGAGCAGTACTTC
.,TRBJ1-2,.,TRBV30,CAWTSPFLRGYTF,TGTGCCTGGACTTCCCCGTTCCTAAGGGGCTACACCTTC
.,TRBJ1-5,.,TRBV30,CAWSPSSNQPQHF,TGTGCCTGGAGCCCCTCGAGCAATCAGCCCCAGCATTTT
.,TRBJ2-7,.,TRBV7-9,CASSLEAAGRYEQYF,TGTGCCAGCAGCTTAGAGGCGGCAGGGAGGTACGAGCAGTACTTC
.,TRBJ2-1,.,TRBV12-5,CASGPHNNEQFF,TGTGCTAGTGGTCCACATAACAATGAGCAGTTCTTC
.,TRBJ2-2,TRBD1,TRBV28,CASQGQGITGELFF,TGTGCCAGCCAGGGACAGGGGATCACCGGGGAGCTGTTTTTT
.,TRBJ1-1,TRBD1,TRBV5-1,CASRDRGRANTEAFF,TGCGCCAGCAGGGACAGGGGTCGGGCGAACACTGAAGCTTTCTTT
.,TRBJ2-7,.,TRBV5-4,CASSLEGSYSYEQYF,TGTGCCAGCAGCTTGGAGGGCTCTTACTCCTACGAGCAGTACTTC
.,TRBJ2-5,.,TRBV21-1,CASSSGQGETQYF,TGTGCCAGCAGCAGTGGACAGGGAGAGACCCAGTACTTC
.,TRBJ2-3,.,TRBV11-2,CASSFFSGARDTQYF,TGTGCCAGCAGCTTCTTTTCGGGAGCGAGAGATACGCAGTATTTT
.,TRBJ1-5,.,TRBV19,CASSIGSLRDLNQPQHF,TGTGCCAGTAGTATAGGGAGCCTCAGAGATCTCAATCAGCCCCAGCATTTT
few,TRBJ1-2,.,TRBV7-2,CASSLGGQGGNYGYTF,TGTGCCAGCAGCTTAGGAGGGCAGGGAGGGAACTATGGCTACACCTTC
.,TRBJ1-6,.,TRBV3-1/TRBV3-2,CASSQGSSPLHF,TGTGCCAGCAGCCAAGGGTCTTCACCCCTCCACTTT
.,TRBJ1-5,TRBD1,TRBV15,CATRDSYNQPQHF,TGTGCCACCCGGGACAGCTACAATCAGCCCCAGCATTTT
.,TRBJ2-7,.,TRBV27,CASSFGQGYEQYF,TGTGCCAGCAGTTTCGGGCAGGGCTACGAGCAGTACTTC
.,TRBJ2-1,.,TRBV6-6,CASTDSPRNEQFF,TGTGCCAGCACAGACAGCCCCAGAAATGAGCAGTTCTTC
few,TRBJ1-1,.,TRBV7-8,CASSLGAAVNTEAFF,TGTGCCAGCAGCTTAGGGGCGGCGGTGAACACTGAAGCTTTCTTT
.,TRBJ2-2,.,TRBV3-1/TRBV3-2,CASTYTGELFF,TGTGCCAGCACCTATACCGGGGAGCTGTTTTTT
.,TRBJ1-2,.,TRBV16,CASSQSPRGAANYGYTF,TGTGCCAGCAGCCAATCCCCCAGGGGAGCCGCTAACTATGGCTACACCTTC
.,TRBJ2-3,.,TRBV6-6,CASTAAGISTDTQYF,TGTGCCAGCACCGCCGCGGGGATAAGCACAGATACGCAGTATTTT
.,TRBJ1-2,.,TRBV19,CASRRGPGERFDTF,TGTGCCAGTAGAAGAGGGCCGGGAGAGAGGTTCGACACCTTC
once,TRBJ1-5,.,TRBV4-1,CASSQAYSGNSNQPQHF,TGCGCCAGCAGCCAAGCCTACAGTGGGAATAGCAATCAGCCCCAGCATTTT
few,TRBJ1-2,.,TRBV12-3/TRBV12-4,CASSFDSLYGYTF,TGTGCCAGCAGTTTCGACAGCCTCTATGGCTACACCTTC
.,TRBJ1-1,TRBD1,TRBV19,CASSYGTGHTEAFF,TGTGCCAGTAGTTACGGGACAGGGCACACTGAAGCTTTCTTT
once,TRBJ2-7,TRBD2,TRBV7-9,CASSLVGGTRSYEQYF,TGTGCCAGCAGCTTAGTCGGGGGGACTCGCTCCTACGAGCAGTACTTC
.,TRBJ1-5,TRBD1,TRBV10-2,CASSEGVQGGNQPQHF,TGCGCCAGCAGTGAGGGGGTGCAGGGGGGCAATCAGCCCCAGCATTTT
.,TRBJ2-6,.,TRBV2,CASSGPSGANVLTF,TGTGCCAGCAGTGGTCCCTCTGGGGCCAACGTCCTGACTTTC
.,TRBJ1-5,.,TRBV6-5,CASMFLGGSNQPQHF,TGTGCCAGCATGTTCCTTGGGGGTAGCAATCAGCCCCAGCATTTT
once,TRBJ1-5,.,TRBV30,CAWSLQGGQPQHF,TGTGCCTGGAGTCTCCAGGGAGGTCAGCCCCAGCATTTT
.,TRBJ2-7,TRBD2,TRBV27,CASSWTSGSIYEQYF,TGTGCCAGCAGTTGGACTAGCGGGAGTATCTACGAGCAGTACTTC
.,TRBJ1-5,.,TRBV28,CASEAGSHGGAQHF,TGTGCCAGCGAAGCAGGGAGCCACGGGGGGGCCCAGCATTTT
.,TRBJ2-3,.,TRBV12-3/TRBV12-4,CASGALSDTQYF,TGTGCCAGCGGGGCCTTAAGCGATACGCAGTATTTT
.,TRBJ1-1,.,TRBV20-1,CSARDTEAFF,TGCAGTGCCCGAGACACTGAAGCTTTCTTT
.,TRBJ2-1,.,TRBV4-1,CASSQDLSVIGPYNEQFF,TGCGCCAGCAGCCAAGATCTCTCCGTGATAGGCCCCTACAATGAGCAGTTCTTC
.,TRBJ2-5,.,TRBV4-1,CASSQEGGRYETQYF,TGCGCCAGCAGCCAAGAGGGTGGGAGGTACGAGACCCAGTACTTC
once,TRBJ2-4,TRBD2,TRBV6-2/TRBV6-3,CASSYPGGKNIQYF,TGTGCCAGCAGTTACCCGGGGGGCAAAAACATTCAGTACTTC
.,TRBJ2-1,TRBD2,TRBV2,CASLVAGGRVFVHEQFF,TGTGCCAGCTTGGTAGCGGGGGGCAGGGTTTTTGTCCATGAGCAGTTCTTC
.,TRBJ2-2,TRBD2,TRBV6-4,CASSVTGGTGELFF,TGTGCCAGCAGTGTTACGGGGGGCACCGGGGAGCTGTTTTTT